This TCR beta chain was found in a study of blood T cell repertoires in COVID-19. About the study: Sources were T cells, B-cell-depleted T cells, or PBMCs; the material itself was cDNA or gDNA.

Authors' methods: How many nucleated cells were present was estimated from reference gene primer amplification. Libraries were prepared by immunoSEQ multiplex PCR; TCRdb keeps only in-frame clonotypes and omits some of them. V and J calls and clone size are those listed in that table; D and trimming were worked out from the DNA. The table lists a few hundred thousand clones, around 85% of them singletons, with 3.6% in the top ten. The CDR3 loop spans 15 amino acids. The V gene's germline CDR1 is SGHRS and CDR2 YFSETQ. Trimming took off 5 bases at V and 5 bases at J, with 16 bases between the two ends.

The origin of this receptor is a young woman with acute or convalescent COVID-19. Material for sequencing was peripheral blood. The V and J genes are TRBV5-1 and TRBJ1-4; D is uncertain. The CDR3 DNA follows: TGCGCCAGCAGTGCCCCAGAAGACGGGAATGAAAAACTGTTTTTT. It codes for CASSAPEDGNEKLFF.